This record concerns one T cell receptor beta chain sequence. These data are taken from a study of blood T cell repertoires in COVID-19. The overall study: Collection of acute and convalescent COVID-19 samples took place in the United States, Italy and Spain.

Under the authors' procedure: Estimation of nucleated cell counts relied on the amplification of reference gene primers. Measured with immunoSEQ multiplex PCR; TCRdb has only the in-frame clones, and not every one. V, J and clone size are taken as reported in that table, and D and trimming were inferred from the DNA itself. Of 190,000 or so clones in the sample, 80% to 90% were seen once. The CDR3 is made up of 11 amino acids. CDR1 is SGHTS and CDR2 is YDEGEE in the germline V gene. Trimming took 2 bases from V and 7 from J, leaving 6 bases between them. The V gene is TRBV5-8, the J gene TRBJ1-2; D not resolved. The specimen was peripheral blood. The sequence was collected from a woman aged 70-85 years with acute or convalescent COVID-19. The CDR3 sequence: CASSLYGGYTF. The CDR3 bases are TGTGCCAGCAGCTTATACGGTGGCTACACCTTC.